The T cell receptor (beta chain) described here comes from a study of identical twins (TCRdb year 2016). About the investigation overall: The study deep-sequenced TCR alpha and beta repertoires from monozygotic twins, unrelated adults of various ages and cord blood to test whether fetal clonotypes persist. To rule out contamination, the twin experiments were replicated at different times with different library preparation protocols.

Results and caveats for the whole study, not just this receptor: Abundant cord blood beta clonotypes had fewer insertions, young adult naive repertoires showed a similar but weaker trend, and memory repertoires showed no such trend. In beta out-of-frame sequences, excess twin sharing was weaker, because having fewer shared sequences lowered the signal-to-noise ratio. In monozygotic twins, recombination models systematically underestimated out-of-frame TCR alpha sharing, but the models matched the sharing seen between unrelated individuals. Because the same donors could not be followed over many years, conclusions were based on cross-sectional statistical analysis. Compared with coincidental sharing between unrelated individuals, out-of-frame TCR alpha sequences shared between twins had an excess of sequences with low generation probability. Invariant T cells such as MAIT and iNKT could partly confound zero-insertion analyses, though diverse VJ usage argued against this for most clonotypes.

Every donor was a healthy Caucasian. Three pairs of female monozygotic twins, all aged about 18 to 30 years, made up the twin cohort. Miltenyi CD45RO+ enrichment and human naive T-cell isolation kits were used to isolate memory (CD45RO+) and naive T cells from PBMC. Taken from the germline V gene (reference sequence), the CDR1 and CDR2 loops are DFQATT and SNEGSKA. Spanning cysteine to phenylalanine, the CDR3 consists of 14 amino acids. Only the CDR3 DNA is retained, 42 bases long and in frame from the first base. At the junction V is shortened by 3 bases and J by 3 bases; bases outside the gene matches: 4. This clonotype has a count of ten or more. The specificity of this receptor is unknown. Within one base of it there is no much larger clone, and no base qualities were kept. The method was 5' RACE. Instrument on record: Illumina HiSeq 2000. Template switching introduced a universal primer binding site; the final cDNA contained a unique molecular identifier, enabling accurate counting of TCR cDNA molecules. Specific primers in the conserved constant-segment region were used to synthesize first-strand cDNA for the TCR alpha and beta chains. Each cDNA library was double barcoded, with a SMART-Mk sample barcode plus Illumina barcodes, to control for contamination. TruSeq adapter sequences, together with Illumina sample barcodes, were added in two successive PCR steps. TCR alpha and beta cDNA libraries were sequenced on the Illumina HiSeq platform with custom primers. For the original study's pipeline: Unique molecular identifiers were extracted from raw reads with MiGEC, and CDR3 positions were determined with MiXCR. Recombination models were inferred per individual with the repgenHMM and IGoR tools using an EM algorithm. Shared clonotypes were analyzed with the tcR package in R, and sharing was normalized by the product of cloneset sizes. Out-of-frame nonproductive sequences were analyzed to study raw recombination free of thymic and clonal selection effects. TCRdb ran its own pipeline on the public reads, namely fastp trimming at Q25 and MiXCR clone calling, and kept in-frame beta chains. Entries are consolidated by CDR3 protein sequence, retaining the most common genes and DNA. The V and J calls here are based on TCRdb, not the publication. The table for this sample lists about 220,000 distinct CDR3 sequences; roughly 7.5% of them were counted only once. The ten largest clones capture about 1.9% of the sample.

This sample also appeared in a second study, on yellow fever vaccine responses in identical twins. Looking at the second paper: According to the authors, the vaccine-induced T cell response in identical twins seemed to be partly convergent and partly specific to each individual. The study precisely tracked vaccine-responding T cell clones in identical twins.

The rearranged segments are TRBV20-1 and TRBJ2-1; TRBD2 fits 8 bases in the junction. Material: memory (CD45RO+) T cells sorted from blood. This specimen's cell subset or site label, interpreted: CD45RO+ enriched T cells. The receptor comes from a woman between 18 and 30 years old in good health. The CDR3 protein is CSASGSGNYNEQFF. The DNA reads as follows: TGCAGTGCTAGCGGTAGCGGGAACTACAATGAGCAGTTCTTC.